This TCR beta chain is from a study of blood T cell repertoires in COVID-19. As originally analysed: Amplifying reference gene primers gave estimates of nucleated cell counts. Libraries were prepared by immunoSEQ multiplex PCR; TCRdb keeps only in-frame clonotypes and omits some of them. V and J calls and clone size are given by that table; D and trimming were obtained from the DNA. The sample lists a few hundred thousand clones, roughly 89% seen once, with 1.7% in the top ten. Trimming took 8 bases from V and 2 from J, leaving 22 bases between them. The germline V gene encodes CDR1 SNHLY and CDR2 FYNNEI. CDR3 size: 16 residues. The study assigned cohorts using participant-reported clinical history. Two negative PCRs, clearance, or symptom resolution were required of recovered Cohort 3 donors.

The chain uses TRBV2 and TRBJ2-7, with a possible D match to TRBD1 (8 bases). The sequencing sample was made of PBMCs or T cells enriched from blood (not recorded which). This receptor was identified in a woman aged 25-40 years who had recovered from COVID-19. The CDR3 sequence is CASSKGGDRWAYEQYF. The CDR3 bases are TGTGCCAGCTCCAAGGGGGGGGACAGGTGGGCCTACGAGCAGTACTTC.